This T cell receptor beta chain was sequenced in a study of T cell changes during pregnancy in multiple sclerosis. V lost 11 bases and J lost 2, with 15 bases in between. This CDR3 is built from 13 residues. CDR1 is MNHEY, CDR2 SVGAGI, per germline. The data were produced by immunoSEQ multiplex PCR, yet TCRdb's version contains in-frame clones alone and is incomplete. Of 30,000 to 45,000 clones listed, roughly 89% are singletons. This receptor was obtained from a female donor in good health, enrolled as a control in a pregnancy study. The rearrangement joins TRBV6-5 to TRBJ1-2; D not resolved. The sample in question was CD4+ T cells from peripheral blood mononuclear cells, obtained in the second trimester of pregnancy. The CDR3 region has the DNA TGTGCCCGGAGTCGAGGGTCCAACTATGGCTACACCTTC. Protein: CARSRGSNYGYTF.